The next 30 T cell receptor beta chains were all read from a single sample in a study of T cell responses to AZD1222 COVID-19 vaccine. The protocol was immunoSEQ multiplex PCR, while the TCRdb copy is restricted to in-frame clones and leaves out a portion. The profile covers 110,000 or so clones, with approximately 88% appearing a single time and 6.5% taken by the ten largest. The sample here was peripheral blood, taken 28 days after the second AZD1222 dose. The receptors originated from an adult who received the AZD1222 COVID-19 vaccine.

The chain carries TRBV28 and TRBJ2-5; tentative D call: TRBD1 (6 bases). The germline gives CDR1 MDHEN, CDR2 SYDVKM. This CDR3 region has 17 residues. The V end lost 7 bases, the J end lost 5 bases, and 26 bases lay between the germline ends. CDR3 loop: CASIPERTEPGRETQYF. The CDR3 DNA follows: TGTGCCAGCATTCCAGAGAGGACAGAACCCGGTAGGGAGACCCAGTACTTC. Drawing the rest from reference TRBV28 and TRBJ2-5, the complete variable domain is DVKVTQSSRYLVKRTGEKVFLECVQDMDHENMFWYRQDPGLGLRLIYFSYDVKMKEKGDIPEGYSVSREKKERFSLILESASTNQTSMYLCASIPERTEPGRETQYFGPGTRLLVL.

This clone has more than one count but fewer than ten. The J gene is TRBJ2-1, the V gene TRBV7-6; TRBD2 agrees at 8 bases. V lost 4 bases and J lost 4; bases outside the gene matches: 6. CDR3 length: 15 residues. Germline assignment: CDR1 SGHVS and CDR2 FNYEAQ. Here the CDR3 DNA reads TGTGCCAGCAGCTCACCGGGGGGGCCTTACAATGAGCAGTTCTTC. Translating it yields CASSSPGGPYNEQFF. Using reference TRBV7-6 and TRBJ2-1 for the parts outside the CDR3, the full variable domain is GAGVSQSPRYKVTKRGQDVALRCDPISGHVSLYWYRQALGQGPEFLTYFNYEAQQDKSGLPNDRFSAERPEGSISTLTIQRTEQRDSAMYRCASSSPGGPYNEQFFGPGTRLTVL.

CDR3 sequence reads: CASSPRRGHEQYF. CDR3 sequence (DNA): TGTGCCAGCAGTCCCAGGAGAGGGCACGAGCAGTACTTC. J is TRBJ2-7 and V is TRBV28; a possible D gene is TRBD2 (5 bases). The V gene's germline CDR1 is MDHEN and CDR2 SYDVKM. The CDR3 is made up of 13 amino acids. V lost 5 bases to trimming and J lost 5 bases, with 13 bases between them.

This chain uses TRBV2 with TRBJ1-2; D is ambiguous. Germline V gene lookup returns CDR1 SNHLY and CDR2 FYNNEI. CDR3 size: 13 residues. Trimming left V 8 bases short and J 2 bases short, with 12 bases between. The CDR3 reads CASQRNANYGYTF. DNA of the CDR3: TGTGCCAGCCAGAGGAACGCGAACTATGGCTACACCTTC.

The chain has TRBV7-6 and TRBJ1-1; 7 positions agree with TRBD1. Trimming removed 1 base from V and 0 bases from J; junction bases left unmatched: 5. There are 16 residues in the CDR3. Germline CDR1 reads SGHVS; CDR2 reads FNYEAQ. CDR3 sequence (DNA): TGTGCCAGCAGCTTAGTTGGGGGACAGATGAACACTGAAGCTTTCTTT. Protein sequence: CASSLVGGQMNTEAFF.

This chain connects TRBV7-8 to TRBJ2-3, with D perhaps matching TRBD2 (5 bases). V shed 2 bases and J shed 6 bases, with 15 bases lying between them. The germline V gene encodes CDR1 SGHVS and CDR2 FQNEAQ. The CDR3 length is 15 residues. CDR3 amino acids: CASSLRTGIGDTQYF. CDR3 coding DNA: TGTGCCAGCAGCTTACGGACTGGAATCGGTGATACGCAGTATTTT.

The rearrangement joins TRBV10-2 to TRBJ1-1, with D unclear. Trimming stripped 8 bases from V and 0 bases from J, with 13 bases between. This CDR3 region has 14 residues. Germline V gene lookup returns CDR1 WSHSY and CDR2 SAAADI. Written as DNA, the CDR3 is TGCGCCAGCGCCAGGACGGTTATGAACACTGAAGCTTTCTTT. This gives the protein CASARTVMNTEAFF.

The genes are TRBV2 and TRBJ1-1; D not resolved. V lost 3 bases to trimming and J lost 0 bases, with 2 bases between them. Germline loops: CDR1 SNHLY, CDR2 FYNNEI. This CDR3 is built from 12 residues. The DNA of the CDR3 is TGTGCCAGCAGTGACGTGAACACTGAAGCTTTCTTT. Translating gives CASSDVNTEAFF.

This clone was seen a handful of times. The chain couples TRBV27 to TRBJ2-6, with a possible D match to TRBD1 (6 bases). Trimming pared 6 bases from V and 0 bases from J, leaving 9 bases between. Germline lookup yields CDR1 MNHEY and CDR2 SMNVEV (reference sequence). The CDR3 has 15 amino acids. The CDR3 reads CASRRTASGANVLTF. The CDR3 coding sequence is TGTGCCAGCAGGAGGACAGCCTCTGGGGCCAACGTCCTGACTTTC.

This chain uses TRBV6-2 or TRBV6-3 with TRBJ1-5; D is ambiguous. Germline lookup yields CDR1 MNHEY and CDR2 SVGEGT. The CDR3 contains 12 residues. Trimming removed 2 bases from V and 9 bases from J, with 8 bases in between. CDR3 bases: TGTGCCAGCAGTTACAGGTTTTCGCCCCAGCATTTT. This sequence encodes CASSYRFSPQHF.

The gene calls are TRBV27 and TRBJ1-2; weak D call: TRBD1 (5 bases). The CDR3 runs to 15 residues. Germline loops: CDR1 MNHEY, CDR2 SMNVEV (reference sequence). Trimming took 4 bases from V and 8 from J, leaving 20 bases between them. Here the CDR3 reads CASSYSGAPSGGYTF. CDR3 nucleotides: TGTGCCAGCAGTTACTCCGGGGCCCCAAGTGGAGGCTACACCTTC.

This rearrangement joins TRBV7-9 to TRBJ2-1, with D possibly being TRBD1 or TRBD2 (5 bases each). The V end was cut by 2 bases, the J end by 1 base, with 9 bases between. The CDR3 sequence is 15 residues long. Germline V gene sequence: CDR1 SEHNR, CDR2 FQNEAQ (reference sequence). CDR3 DNA: TGTGCCAGCAGCTTAAGAGGGGATTCCTACAATGAGCAGTTCTTC. Its translation: CASSLRGDSYNEQFF.

The rearrangement links TRBV7-3 to TRBJ2-1; tentatively, D is TRBD1 or TRBD2 (5 bases each). The CDR3 covers 13 residues. Between the trimmed V and J ends, which lost 3 bases and 8 bases, there was a span of 11 bases. Germline lookup yields CDR1 SGHTA and CDR2 FQGTGA. CDR3 protein: CASSLGPRDEQFF. The CDR3 DNA is TGTGCCAGCAGCTTGGGACCACGCGATGAGCAGTTCTTC.

The chain joins TRBV10-1 to TRBJ2-2; no definite D call. Trimming shortened V by 5 bases and J by 2 bases, and 9 bases separated the two germline ends. Germline V gene lookup returns CDR1 WNHNN and CDR2 SYGVQD (reference sequence). This CDR3 contains 14 residues. CDR3 coding DNA: TGCGCCAGCAGTTTCGGACCCAACACCGGGGAGCTGTTTTTT. Translated, it gives CASSFGPNTGELFF.

This chain joins TRBV18 and TRBJ2-1; 8 bases line up with TRBD2. CDR3 length: 15 residues. The germline V gene encodes CDR1 KGHSH and CDR2 LQKENI. With V trimmed by 0 bases and J by 5 bases, 3 bases remained unmatched. The CDR3 nucleotides read TGTGCCAGCTCACCACCCGCGGGGGGAGACAATGAGCAGTTCTTC. It yields the protein CASSPPAGGDNEQFF.

The genes are TRBV12-3 or TRBV12-4 and TRBJ1-5; D is unclear. This CDR3 spans 13 amino acids. Trimming took off 7 bases at V and 5 bases at J, with 12 bases between the two ends. The CDR3 DNA sequence: TGTGCCAGCAACCTACCCGGGGATCAGCCCCAGCATTTT. This codes for CASNLPGDQPQHF.

This rearrangement joins TRBV28 to TRBJ1-5; a weak D match, TRBD1 (5 bases). Trimming cost V 5 bases and J 11 bases, with 19 bases left between them. Germline CDR1 MDHEN, CDR2 SYDVKM. This CDR3 is 14 amino acids long. The CDR3 DNA reads TGTGCCAGCAGTGCAACAGGCCCCGGTAGGTCCCAGCATTTT. It encodes CASSATGPGRSQHF.

The CDR3 loop reads CASSREGINYGYTF. The CDR3 nucleotides are TGTGCCAGCAGCCGGGAGGGCATCAACTATGGCTACACCTTC. J is TRBJ1-2 and V is TRBV5-6; no clear D gene. Trimming took 4 bases from V and 2 from J, leaving 12 bases between them. CDR3 length: 14 amino acids. CDR1 and CDR2 from the germline V gene are SGHDT and YYEEEE.

The chain couples TRBV28 to TRBJ1-4; D gene ambiguous. Germline V CDR1 and CDR2: MDHEN, SYDVKM. V was shortened by 7 bases and J by 8 bases, with 17 bases between the two germline ends. The CDR3 runs 14 residues. The CDR3 loop reads CASKPAGEREKLFF. CDR3 in DNA: TGTGCCAGCAAACCCGCCGGGGAGCGAGAAAAACTGTTTTTT. Combining the CDR3 with reference TRBV28 and TRBJ1-4 gives the whole variable domain DVKVTQSSRYLVKRTGEKVFLECVQDMDHENMFWYRQDPGLGLRLIYFSYDVKMKEKGDIPEGYSVSREKKERFSLILESASTNQTSMYLCASKPAGEREKLFFGSGTQLSVL.

The J gene is TRBJ1-4, the V gene TRBV7-9; D possibly corresponds to TRBD1 (6 bases). Germline V CDR1 and CDR2: SEHNR, FQNEAQ (reference sequence). V was cut by 2 bases and J by 5 bases, with 21 bases left in between. CDR3 length equals 18 residues. CDR3 DNA: TGTGCCAGCAGCTTACCAAGAGGGGGGAAGGGCCAAAATGAAAAACTGTTTTTT. Protein sequence: CASSLPRGGKGQNEKLFF.

This chain connects TRBV6-5 to TRBJ1-1; possible D gene TRBD1, 5 bases. V gave up 6 bases and J gave up 1 base, with 9 bases separating them. The germline CDR1 and CDR2 sequences are MNHEY and SVGAGI. The CDR3 is 13 amino acids. Here the CDR3 DNA reads TGTGCCAGCAGCTCGACAGCGAACACTGAAGCTTTCTTT. Protein: CASSSTANTEAFF.

The rearrangement links TRBV4-3 to TRBJ2-7, with 8 bases identical to TRBD2. The end of the DNA is better explained by TRBJ2-1, so the J call may be wrong. This CDR3 contains 16 residues. CDR1 and CDR2 from the germline V gene are LGHNA and YSLEER. The CDR3 region is CASSQGGLGSYNEQFF. The CDR3 nucleotides read TGCGCCAGCAGCCAAGGGGGACTAGGCTCCTACAATGAGCAGTTCTTC.

This clone was detected once. The rearrangement links TRBV10-3 to TRBJ2-7; D remains unclear. There are 11 residues in the CDR3. The germline CDR1 and CDR2 sequences are ENHRY and SYGVKD. V shed 4 bases and J shed 7 bases, with 8 bases lying between them. Here the CDR3 reads CAISAKDEQYF. The DNA for the CDR3 is TGTGCCATCAGTGCAAAAGATGAGCAGTACTTC.

The chain employs TRBV5-1 and TRBJ1-6; 7 bases agree with TRBD1. The CDR3 is 15 residues long. Unmatched junction bases numbered 10, after V lost 6 bases and J lost 7 bases. Germline-derived CDR1 and CDR2 are SGHRS and YFSETQ. For the CDR3, the DNA is TGCGCCAGCACTTTGACAGGGTCCAGCAATTCACCCCTCCACTTT. This codes for CASTLTGSSNSPLHF.

The chain recombines TRBV5-4 with TRBJ2-7; possible D gene TRBD2, 6 bases. CDR3 size: 15 residues. Germline assignment: CDR1 SGHNT and CDR2 YYREEE (reference sequence). Trimming stripped 0 bases from V and 3 bases from J, with 13 bases between. The CDR3 coding sequence is TGTGCCAGCAGCTTGGATGGTAGCGGTCTCTACGAGCAGTACTTC. This translates into CASSLDGSGLYEQYF.

J is TRBJ1-5 and V is TRBV6-2 or TRBV6-3, with TRBD1 identical over 9 bases. J lost 2 bases, V lost 4 bases, and 12 bases had no gene match. Germline lookup yields CDR1 MNHEY and CDR2 SVGEGT. The CDR3 spans 18 residues. CDR3 nucleotide sequence: TGTGCCAGCAGTTCTCCTGCCCCGGGACAGGGAGGCAATCAGCCCCAGCATTTT. Translation: CASSSPAPGQGGNQPQHF.

The J gene is TRBJ1-4, the V gene TRBV4-1, with no clear D. This CDR3 spans 14 amino acids. Germline-derived CDR1 and CDR2 are MGHRA and YSYEKL. Trimming removed 2 bases at V and 7 bases at J, with 11 bases between. The CDR3 here is CASSQIAPGEKLFF. In DNA form, the CDR3 reads TGCGCCAGCAGCCAAATTGCGCCGGGTGAAAAACTGTTTTTT.

The V call is TRBV2, the J call TRBJ1-4; no definite D call. V lost 6 bases, J lost 3 bases, and 8 bases lay in between. Germline CDR1 reads SNHLY; CDR2 reads FYNNEI. The CDR3 is made up of 13 amino acids. CDR3 sequence: CASRGTPNEKLFF. For the CDR3, the DNA is TGTGCCAGCAGGGGAACCCCTAATGAAAAACTGTTTTTT. The whole variable domain, filled in from reference TRBV2 and TRBJ1-4, reads EPEVTQTPSHQVTQMGQEVILRCVPISNHLYFYWYRQILGQKVEFLVSFYNNEISEKSEIFDDQFSVERPDGSNFTLKIRSTKLEDSAMYFCASRGTPNEKLFFGSGTQLSVL.

The gene calls are TRBV7-8 and TRBJ2-5; 8 nucleotides line up with TRBD2. The germline V gene has CDR1 SGHVS and CDR2 FQNEAQ. Unmatched junction bases numbered 13, after V lost 4 bases and J lost 0 bases. The CDR3 totals 18 residues. In nucleotides, the CDR3 is TGTGCCAGCAGCTCGGGCAAACTAGCGGAATACTACCAAGAGACCCAGTACTTC. It codes for CASSSGKLAEYYQETQYF.

This chain links TRBV4-2 with TRBJ2-2; TRBD2 is a possible D gene (6 bases). Germline V gene sequence: CDR1 LGHNA, CDR2 YNFKEQ. The CDR3 is 16 residues long. The ends were cut back, 4 bases at V and 4 bases at J, with 16 bases in the middle. The CDR3 spells CASSRGITEPTGELFF. The CDR3 nucleotides are TGTGCCAGCAGCCGCGGGATTACCGAACCCACCGGGGAGCTGTTTTTT.